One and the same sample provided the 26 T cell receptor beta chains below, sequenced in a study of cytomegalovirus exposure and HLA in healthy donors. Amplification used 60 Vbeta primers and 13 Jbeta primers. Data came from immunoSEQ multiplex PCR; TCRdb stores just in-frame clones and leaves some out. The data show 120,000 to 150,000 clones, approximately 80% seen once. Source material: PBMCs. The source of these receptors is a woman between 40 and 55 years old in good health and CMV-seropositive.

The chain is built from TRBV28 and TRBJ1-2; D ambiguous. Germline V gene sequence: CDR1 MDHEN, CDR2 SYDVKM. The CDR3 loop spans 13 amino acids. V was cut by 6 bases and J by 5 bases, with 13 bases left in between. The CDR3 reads CASRGNEGYGYTF. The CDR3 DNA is TGTGCCAGCAGGGGGAATGAGGGATATGGCTACACCTTC.

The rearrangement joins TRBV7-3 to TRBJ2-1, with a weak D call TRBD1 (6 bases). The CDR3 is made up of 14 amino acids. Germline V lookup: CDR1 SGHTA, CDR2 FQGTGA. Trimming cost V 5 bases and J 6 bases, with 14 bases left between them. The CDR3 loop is CASSPRGWSNEQFF. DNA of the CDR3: TGTGCCAGCAGCCCCAGGGGCTGGAGCAATGAGCAGTTCTTC.

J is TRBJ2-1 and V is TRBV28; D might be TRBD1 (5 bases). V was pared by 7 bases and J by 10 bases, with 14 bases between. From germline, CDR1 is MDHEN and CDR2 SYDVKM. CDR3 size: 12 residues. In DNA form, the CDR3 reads TGTGCCAGCAATGTGGTCGACAGAGAGCAGTTCTTC. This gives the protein CASNVVDREQFF. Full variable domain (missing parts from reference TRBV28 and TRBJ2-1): DVKVTQSSRYLVKRTGEKVFLECVQDMDHENMFWYRQDPGLGLRLIYFSYDVKMKEKGDIPEGYSVSREKKERFSLILESASTNQTSMYLCASNVVDREQFFGPGTRLTVL.

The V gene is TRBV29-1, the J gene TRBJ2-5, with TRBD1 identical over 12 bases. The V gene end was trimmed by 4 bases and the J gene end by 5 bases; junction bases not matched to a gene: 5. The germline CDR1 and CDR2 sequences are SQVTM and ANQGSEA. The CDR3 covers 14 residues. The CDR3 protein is CSVGGTGGAETQYF. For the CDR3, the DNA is TGCAGCGTTGGGGGGACAGGGGGCGCGGAGACCCAGTACTTC.

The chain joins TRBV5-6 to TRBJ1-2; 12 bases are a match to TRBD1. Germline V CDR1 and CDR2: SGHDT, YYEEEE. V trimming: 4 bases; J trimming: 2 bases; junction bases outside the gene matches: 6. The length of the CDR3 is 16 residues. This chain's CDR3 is CASSVPGQGANYGYTF. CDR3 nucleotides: TGTGCCAGCAGCGTACCGGGACAGGGGGCAAACTATGGCTACACCTTC.

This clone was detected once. The CDR3: CAWQNSGVSTDTQYF. The CDR3 region has the DNA TGTGCCTGGCAGAATAGCGGGGTTAGCACAGATACGCAGTATTTT. This sequence joins TRBV30 and TRBJ2-3; TRBD2 agrees at 8 bases. Germline V gene sequence: CDR1 GTSNPN, CDR2 SVGIG (reference sequence). This CDR3 comprises 15 residues. V trimming: 5 bases; J trimming: 0 bases; junction bases outside the gene matches: 7. The full variable domain, with the rest looked up from reference TRBV30 and TRBJ2-3, is SQTIHQWPATLVQPVGSPLSLECTVEGTSNPNLYWYRQAAGRGLQLLFYSVGIGQISSEVPQNLSASRPQDRQFILSSKKLLLSDSGFYLCAWQNSGVSTDTQYFGPGTRLTVL.

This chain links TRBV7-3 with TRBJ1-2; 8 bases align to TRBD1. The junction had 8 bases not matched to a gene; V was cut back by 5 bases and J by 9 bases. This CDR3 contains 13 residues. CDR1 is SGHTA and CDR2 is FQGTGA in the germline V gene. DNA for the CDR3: TGTGCCAGCAGCGGAGGGGACAGGACGAGCTACACCTTC. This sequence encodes CASSGGDRTSYTF.

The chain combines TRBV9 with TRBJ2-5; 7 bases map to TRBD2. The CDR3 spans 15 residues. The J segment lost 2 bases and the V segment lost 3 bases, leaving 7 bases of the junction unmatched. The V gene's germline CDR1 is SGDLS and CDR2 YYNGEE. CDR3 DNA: TGTGCCAGCAGCGCCCCCGCGGGGGTTCAAGAGACCCAGTACTTC. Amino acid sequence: CASSAPAGVQETQYF.

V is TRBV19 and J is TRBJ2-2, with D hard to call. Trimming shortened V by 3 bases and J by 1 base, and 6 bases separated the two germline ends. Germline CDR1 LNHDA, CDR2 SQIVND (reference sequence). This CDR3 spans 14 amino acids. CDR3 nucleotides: TGTGCCAGTAGTATCATACAGAACACCGGGGAGCTGTTTTTT. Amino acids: CASSIIQNTGELFF.

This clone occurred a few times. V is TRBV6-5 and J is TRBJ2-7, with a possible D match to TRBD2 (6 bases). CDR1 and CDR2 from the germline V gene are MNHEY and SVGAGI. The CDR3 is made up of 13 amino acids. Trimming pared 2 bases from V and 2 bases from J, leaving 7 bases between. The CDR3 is CASSYGGTYEQYF. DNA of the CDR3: TGTGCCAGCAGTTACGGAGGGACCTACGAGCAGTACTTC.

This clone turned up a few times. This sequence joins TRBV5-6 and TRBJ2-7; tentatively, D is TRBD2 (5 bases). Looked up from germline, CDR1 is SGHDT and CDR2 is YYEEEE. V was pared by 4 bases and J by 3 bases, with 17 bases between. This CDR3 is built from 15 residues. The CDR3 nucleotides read TGTGCCAGCAGCCCTAGTGGGAGAGGTTTCTACGAGCAGTACTTC. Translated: CASSPSGRGFYEQYF.

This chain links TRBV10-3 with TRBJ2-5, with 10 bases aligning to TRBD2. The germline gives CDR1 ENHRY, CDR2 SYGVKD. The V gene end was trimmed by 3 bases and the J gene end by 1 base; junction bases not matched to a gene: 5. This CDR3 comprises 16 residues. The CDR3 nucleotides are TGTGCCATCAGTGACGATTTAGCGGGAGGCCAAGAGACCCAGTACTTC. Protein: CAISDDLAGGQETQYF.

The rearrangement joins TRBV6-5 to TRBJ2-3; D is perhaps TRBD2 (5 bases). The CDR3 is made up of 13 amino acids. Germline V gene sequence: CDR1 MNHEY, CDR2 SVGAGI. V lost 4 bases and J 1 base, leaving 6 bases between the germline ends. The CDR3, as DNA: TGTGCCAGCAGTTTTAGCGGCACAGATACGCAGTATTTT. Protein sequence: CASSFSGTDTQYF.

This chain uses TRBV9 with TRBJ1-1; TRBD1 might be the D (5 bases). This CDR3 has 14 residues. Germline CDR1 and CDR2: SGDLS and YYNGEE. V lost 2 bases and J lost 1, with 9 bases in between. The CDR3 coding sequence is TGTGCCAGCAGCGTCCGACAGTCGAACACTGAAGCTTTCTTT. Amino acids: CASSVRQSNTEAFF.

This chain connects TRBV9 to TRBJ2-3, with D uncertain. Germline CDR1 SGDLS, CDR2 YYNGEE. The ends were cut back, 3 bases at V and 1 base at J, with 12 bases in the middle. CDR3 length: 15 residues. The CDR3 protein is CASSETQLGTDTQYF. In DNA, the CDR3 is TGTGCCAGCAGCGAAACACAGCTGGGCACAGATACGCAGTATTTT.

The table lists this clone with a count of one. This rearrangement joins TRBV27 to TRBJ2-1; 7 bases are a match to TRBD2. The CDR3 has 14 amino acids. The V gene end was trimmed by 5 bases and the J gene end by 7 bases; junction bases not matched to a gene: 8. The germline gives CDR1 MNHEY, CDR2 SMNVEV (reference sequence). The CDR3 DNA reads TGTGCCAGCAGTCTCGCGGGAGCTTTAAATGAGCAGTTCTTC. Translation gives CASSLAGALNEQFF.

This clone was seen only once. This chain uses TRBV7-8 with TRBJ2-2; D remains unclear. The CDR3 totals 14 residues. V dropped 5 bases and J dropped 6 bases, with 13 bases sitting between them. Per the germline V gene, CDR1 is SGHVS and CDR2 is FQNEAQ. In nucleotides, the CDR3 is TGTGCCAGCAGCCCAGACTCGTTCTCCGGGGAGCTGTTTTTT. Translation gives CASSPDSFSGELFF. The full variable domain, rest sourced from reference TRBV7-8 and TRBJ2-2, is GAGVSQSPRYKVAKRGQDVALRCDPISGHVSLFWYQQALGQGPEFLTYFQNEAQLDKSGLPSDRFFAERPEGSVSTLKIQRTQQEDSAVYLCASSPDSFSGELFFGEGSRLTVL.

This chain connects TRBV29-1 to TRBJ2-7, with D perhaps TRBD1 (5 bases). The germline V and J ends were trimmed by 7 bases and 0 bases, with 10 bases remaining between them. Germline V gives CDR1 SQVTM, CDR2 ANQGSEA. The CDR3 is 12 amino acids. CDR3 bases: TGCAGCGCCAAGACAGCCTCCTACGAGCAGTACTTC. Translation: CSAKTASYEQYF.

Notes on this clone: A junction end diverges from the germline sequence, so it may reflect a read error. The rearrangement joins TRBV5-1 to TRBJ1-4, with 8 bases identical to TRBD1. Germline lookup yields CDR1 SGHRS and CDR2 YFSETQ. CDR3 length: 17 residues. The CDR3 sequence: CASTLGTGLATNEKLFF. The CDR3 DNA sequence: TGCGCCAGCACCTTGGGGACAGGACTCGCAACTAATGAAAAACTGTTTTTT.

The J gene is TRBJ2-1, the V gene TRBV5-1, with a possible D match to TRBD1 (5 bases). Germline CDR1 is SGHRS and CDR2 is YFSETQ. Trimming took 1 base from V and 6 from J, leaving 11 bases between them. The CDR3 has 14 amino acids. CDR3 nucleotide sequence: TGCGCCAGCAGCTTGTTGCAGGGTTCCAATGAGCAGTTCTTC. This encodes CASSLLQGSNEQFF.

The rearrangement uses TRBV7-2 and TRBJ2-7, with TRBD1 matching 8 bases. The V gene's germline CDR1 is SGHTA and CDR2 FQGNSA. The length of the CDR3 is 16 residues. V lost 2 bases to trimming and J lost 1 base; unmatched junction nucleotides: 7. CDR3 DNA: TGTGCCAGCAGCTTATGGGCGACAGGGGTATCCTACGAGCAGTACTTC. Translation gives CASSLWATGVSYEQYF.

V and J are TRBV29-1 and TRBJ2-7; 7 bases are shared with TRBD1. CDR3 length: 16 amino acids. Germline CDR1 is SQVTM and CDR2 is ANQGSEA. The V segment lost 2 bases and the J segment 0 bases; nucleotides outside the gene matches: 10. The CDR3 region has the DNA TGCAGCGTTGAATGGGGTTTTAGGGACAGCTCCTACGAGCAGTACTTC. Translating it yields CSVEWGFRDSSYEQYF.

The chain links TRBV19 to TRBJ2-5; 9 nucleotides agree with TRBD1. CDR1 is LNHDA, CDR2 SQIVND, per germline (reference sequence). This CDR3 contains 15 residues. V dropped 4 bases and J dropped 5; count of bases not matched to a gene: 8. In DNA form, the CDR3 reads TGTGCCAGTAGTACCGGGACAGGGTGGACGGAGACCCAGTACTTC. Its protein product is CASSTGTGWTETQYF.

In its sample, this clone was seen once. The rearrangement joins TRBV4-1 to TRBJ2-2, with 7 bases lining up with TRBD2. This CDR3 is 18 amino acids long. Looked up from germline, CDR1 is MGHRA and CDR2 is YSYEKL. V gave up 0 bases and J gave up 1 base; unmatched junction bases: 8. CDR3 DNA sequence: TGCGCCAGCAGCCAAGAGGGCGGGAGCGGGGTGAACACCGGGGAGCTGTTTTTT. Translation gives CASSQEGGSGVNTGELFF.

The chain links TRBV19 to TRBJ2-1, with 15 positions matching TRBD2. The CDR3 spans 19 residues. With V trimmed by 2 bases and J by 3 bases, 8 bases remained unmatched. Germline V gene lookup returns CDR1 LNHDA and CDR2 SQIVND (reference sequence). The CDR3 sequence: CASSIFGTSGGPIYNEQFF. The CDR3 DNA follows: TGTGCCAGTAGTATATTCGGGACTAGCGGGGGGCCGATCTACAATGAGCAGTTCTTC.

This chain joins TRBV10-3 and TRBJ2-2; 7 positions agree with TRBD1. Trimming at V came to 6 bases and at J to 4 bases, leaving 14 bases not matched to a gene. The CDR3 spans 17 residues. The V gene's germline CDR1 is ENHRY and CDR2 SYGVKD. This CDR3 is CAIRTDRAMESTGELFF. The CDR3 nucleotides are TGTGCCATCAGGACAGACAGGGCAATGGAGAGCACCGGGGAGCTGTTTTTT.